This is a list of T cell receptor beta chains from one sample in a study of early T cells in non-severe SARS-CoV-2 infection. A single record per CDR3 protein comes from TCRdb applying MiXCR to the 5' RACE reads. The table includes roughly 60,000 distinct CDR3 sequences, around 13% detected once. The sample taken for sequencing was whole blood. The source is an adult who was a healthcare worker with PCR-confirmed SARS-CoV-2 infection or an uninfected control (not recorded which). Each CDR3 is given with its conserved first and last residue. D genes are given only for firm matches. Size is stated for part of the rows, as once, few or many counts, or as a class when the clone is expanded.

d_gene	v_gene	j_gene	abundance	CDR3aa	CDR3nt
NA	TRBV20-1	TRBJ2-3	NA	CSAERSESTDTQYF	TGCAGTGCCGAGAGGAGCGAGAGCACAGATACGCAGTATTTT
NA	TRBV12-3/TRBV12-4	TRBJ2-3	many	CASSRDRTDTQYF	TGTGCCAGCAGCCGGGACCGCACAGATACGCAGTATTTT
NA	TRBV6-6	TRBJ1-5	many	CASSHRSSNQPQHF	TGTGCCAGCAGCCACAGGAGTTCCAATCAGCCCCAGCATTTT
NA	TRBV7-9	TRBJ2-2	many	CASSLSGNTGELFF	TGTGCCAGCAGCTTATCGGGGAACACCGGGGAGCTGTTTTTT
NA	TRBV7-2	TRBJ2-1	few	CASSRLDITGRNEQFF	TGTGCCAGCAGCCGGCTTGACATTACAGGGCGCAATGAGCAGTTCTTC
NA	TRBV10-3	TRBJ1-5	many	CATQNQGIGQPQHF	TGTGCCACCCAAAACCAGGGGATAGGGCAGCCCCAGCATTTT
NA	TRBV5-6	TRBJ1-1	many	CASSFGRLNTEAFF	TGTGCCAGCAGCTTTGGCAGACTGAACACTGAAGCTTTCTTT
NA	TRBV9	TRBJ2-3	few	CASSGRLGLLPDTQYF	TGTGCCAGCAGCGGACGCCTTGGGCTACTCCCAGATACGCAGTATTTT
NA	TRBV7-9	TRBJ2-3	NA	CASTAPGGGTFTDTQYF	TGTGCCAGCACCGCTCCCGGTGGCGGAACGTTCACAGATACGCAGTATTTT
NA	TRBV3-1	TRBJ1-4	NA	CASSQDEGSYDGPNNEKLFF	TGTGCCAGCAGCCAAGATGAAGGCTCCTACGACGGACCGAATAATGAAAAACTGTTTTTT
NA	TRBV4-3	TRBJ2-7	NA	CASSPQSLKGVTSYEQYF	TGCGCCAGCAGCCCCCAGTCCCTGAAGGGGGTCACCAGCTACGAGCAGTACTTC
TRBD1	TRBV7-3	TRBJ2-5	NA	CASSHRGEETQYF	TGTGCCAGCAGCCACAGGGGAGAAGAGACCCAGTACTTC
NA	TRBV7-3	TRBJ2-7	few	CASSLFIGTHEQYF	TGTGCCAGCAGCTTATTCATCGGCACCCACGAGCAGTACTTC
TRBD1	TRBV13	TRBJ2-3	few	CASSRGTGGDTQYF	TGTGCCAGCAGTCGGGGGACAGGGGGAGATACGCAGTATTTT
NA	TRBV3-1	TRBJ1-1	NA	CASRDNFGNTEAFF	TGTGCCAGCCGGGACAACTTCGGGAACACTGAAGCTTTCTTT
NA	TRBV9	TRBJ2-3	few	CASSVGGVSTDTQYF	TGTGCCAGCAGCGTAGGGGGCGTAAGCACAGATACGCAGTATTTT
NA	TRBV10-3	TRBJ1-1	many	CATTGDAAEAFF	TGTGCCACTACGGGGGATGCGGCTGAAGCTTTCTTT
NA	TRBV20-1	TRBJ2-7	NA	CSARERGANEQYF	TGCAGTGCTAGAGAACGGGGGGCCAACGAGCAGTACTTC
NA	TRBV6-6	TRBJ1-4	few	CATARGGTWEKLFF	TGTGCCACGGCCCGGGGGGGCACGTGGGAAAAACTGTTTTTT
TRBD2	TRBV6-5	TRBJ2-3	NA	CASSYSIWGGDTQYF	TGTGCCAGCAGTTACTCGATATGGGGGGGAGATACGCAGTATTTT
TRBD1	TRBV12-3/TRBV12-4	TRBJ2-3	NA	CASSPPGGTGGPDTQYF	TGTGCCAGCAGCCCACCAGGTGGGACAGGGGGTCCAGATACGCAGTATTTT
NA	TRBV5-1	TRBJ2-3	many	CASSLGQSTDTQYF	TGCGCCAGCAGCTTGGGCCAGAGCACAGATACGCAGTATTTT
NA	TRBV7-2	TRBJ2-1	few	CASSAGPVNEQFF	TGTGCCAGCAGCGCCGGACCAGTCAATGAGCAGTTCTTC
NA	TRBV29-1	TRBJ2-5	few	CSVGQNQETQYF	TGCAGCGTCGGACAGAACCAAGAGACCCAGTACTTC
NA	TRBV27	TRBJ2-3	few	CASTLSGTDTQYF	TGTGCCTCTACTCTTTCTGGGACAGATACGCAGTATTTT
NA	TRBV6-5	TRBJ2-6	NA	CASSYDPTGEGPSGANVLTF	TGTGCCAGCAGTTACGACCCTACAGGGGAGGGGCCGTCTGGGGCCAACGTCCTGACTTTC
NA	TRBV27	TRBJ1-6	many	CASSPWGGGDNSPLHF	TGTGCCAGCAGTCCCTGGGGTGGGGGGGACAATTCACCCCTCCACTTT
NA	TRBV27	TRBJ2-7	NA	CASSFLRIGEQYF	TGTGCCAGCAGTTTTCTCAGGATAGGGGAGCAGTACTTC
TRBD2	TRBV12-5	TRBJ2-1	few	CASGLRLAGGQSSYNEQFF	TGTGCTAGTGGTTTGCGTCTAGCGGGGGGGCAAAGCTCCTACAATGAGCAGTTCTTC
NA	TRBV4-1	TRBJ2-5	few	CASSRTSNQETQYF	TGCGCCAGCAGCCGGACATCAAACCAAGAGACCCAGTACTTC
NA	TRBV10-3	TRBJ1-1	NA	CAISPQTATTEAFF	TGTGCCATCAGCCCCCAGACGGCCACGACTGAAGCTTTCTTT
NA	TRBV2	TRBJ2-2	few	CAMKEPVDTGELFF	TGTGCCATGAAGGAACCGGTTGACACCGGGGAGCTGTTTTTT
TRBD2	TRBV11-2	TRBJ2-3	NA	CASLGVAGITDTQYF	TGTGCCAGCTTGGGAGTAGCGGGAATAACAGATACGCAGTATTTT
NA	TRBV15	TRBJ1-5	many	CATSRDSGGNQPQHF	TGTGCCACCAGCAGAGATTCTGGGGGCAATCAGCCCCAGCATTTT
NA	TRBV12-3/TRBV12-4	TRBJ2-1	many	CASSLWDPKPNEQFF	TGTGCCAGCAGTTTATGGGACCCGAAGCCCAATGAGCAGTTCTTC
NA	TRBV7-9	TRBJ2-2	many	CASSNRDPGELFF	TGTGCCAGCAGCAACAGGGACCCCGGGGAGCTGTTTTTT
TRBD2	TRBV3-1	TRBJ2-7	NA	CASSQESASGGPEQYF	TGTGCCAGCAGCCAAGAGAGTGCTAGCGGGGGGCCCGAGCAGTACTTC
NA	TRBV3-1	TRBJ2-1	many	CASSQVWHNEQFF	TGTGCCAGCAGCCAAGTTTGGCACAATGAGCAGTTCTTC
NA	TRBV12-3/TRBV12-4	TRBJ1-1	many	CASSLAGLVEAFF	TGTGCCAGCAGTCTGGCTGGACTTGTTGAAGCTTTCTTT